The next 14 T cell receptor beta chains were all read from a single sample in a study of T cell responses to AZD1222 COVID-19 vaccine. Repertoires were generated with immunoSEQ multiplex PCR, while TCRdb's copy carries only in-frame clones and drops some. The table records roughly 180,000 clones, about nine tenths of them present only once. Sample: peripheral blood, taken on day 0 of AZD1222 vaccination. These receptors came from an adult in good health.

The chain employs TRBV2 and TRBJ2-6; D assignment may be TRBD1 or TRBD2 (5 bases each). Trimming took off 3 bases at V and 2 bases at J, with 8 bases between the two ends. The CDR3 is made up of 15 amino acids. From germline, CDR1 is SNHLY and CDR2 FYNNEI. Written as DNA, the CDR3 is TGTGCCAGCAGTGACAGGGAGACTGGGGCCAACGTCCTGACTTTC. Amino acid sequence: CASSDRETGANVLTF.

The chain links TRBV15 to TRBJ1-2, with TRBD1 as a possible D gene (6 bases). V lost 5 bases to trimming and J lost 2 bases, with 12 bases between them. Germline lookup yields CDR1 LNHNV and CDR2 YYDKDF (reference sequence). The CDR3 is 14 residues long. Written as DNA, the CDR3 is TGTGCCACCAGCGCCAAGACAGGAAACTATGGCTACACCTTC. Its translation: CATSAKTGNYGYTF.

DNA of the CDR3: TGCAGCGTTCCGGGACAGGGGGAACTGACCTACAATGAGCAGTTCTTC. It translates to CSVPGQGELTYNEQFF. The chain combines TRBV29-1 with TRBJ2-1; 11 nucleotides match TRBD1. This CDR3 is built from 16 residues. CDR1 is SQVTM and CDR2 is ANQGSEA in the germline V gene. After removal of 5 bases from V and 2 bases from J, the junction contained 8 bases not matched to a gene.

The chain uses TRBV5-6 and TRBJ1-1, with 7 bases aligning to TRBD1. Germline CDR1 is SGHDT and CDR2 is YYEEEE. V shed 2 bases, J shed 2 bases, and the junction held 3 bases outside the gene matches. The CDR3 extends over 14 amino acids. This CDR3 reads CASSFGTVNTEAFF. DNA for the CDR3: TGTGCCAGCAGCTTTGGGACAGTAAACACTGAAGCTTTCTTT. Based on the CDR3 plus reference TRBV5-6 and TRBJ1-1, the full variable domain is DAGVTQSPTHLIKTRGQQVTLRCSPKSGHDTVSWYQQALGQGPQFIFQYYEEEERQRGNFPDRFSGHQFPNYSSELNVNALLLGDSALYLCASSFGTVNTEAFFGQGTRLTVV.

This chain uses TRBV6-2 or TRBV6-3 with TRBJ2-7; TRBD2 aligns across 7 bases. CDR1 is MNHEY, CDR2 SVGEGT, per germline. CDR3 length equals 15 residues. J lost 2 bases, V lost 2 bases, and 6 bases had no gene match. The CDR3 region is CASSYPRLAAYEQYF. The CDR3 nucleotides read TGTGCCAGCAGTTACCCCAGACTAGCTGCCTACGAGCAGTACTTC.

CDR3 sequence reads: CASSVADGLNEKLFF. In DNA form, the CDR3 reads TGTGCCAGCAGCGTAGCGGACGGACTTAATGAAAAACTGTTTTTT. This chain connects TRBV9 to TRBJ1-4; unclear D gene. Germline loops: CDR1 SGDLS, CDR2 YYNGEE. The CDR3 sequence is 15 residues long. The germline V and J ends were trimmed by 0 bases and 4 bases, with 10 bases remaining between them.

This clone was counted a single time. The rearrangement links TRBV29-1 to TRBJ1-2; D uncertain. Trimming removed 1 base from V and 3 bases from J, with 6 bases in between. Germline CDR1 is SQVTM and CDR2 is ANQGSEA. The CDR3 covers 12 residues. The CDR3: CSVEGGDYGYTF. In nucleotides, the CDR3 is TGCAGCGTTGAAGGGGGTGACTATGGCTACACCTTC.

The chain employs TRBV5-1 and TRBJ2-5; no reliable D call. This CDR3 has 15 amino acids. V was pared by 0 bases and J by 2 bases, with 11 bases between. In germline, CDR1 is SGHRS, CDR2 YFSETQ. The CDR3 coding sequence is TGCGCCAGCAGCTTGGGTTTACAGTCACAAGAGACCCAGTACTTC. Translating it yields CASSLGLQSQETQYF.

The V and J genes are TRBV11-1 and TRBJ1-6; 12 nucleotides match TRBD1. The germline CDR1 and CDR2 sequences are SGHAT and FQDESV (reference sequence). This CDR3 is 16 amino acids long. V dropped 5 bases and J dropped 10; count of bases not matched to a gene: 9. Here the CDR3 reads CASSVSGTGGKSPLHF. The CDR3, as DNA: TGTGCCAGCAGCGTCTCCGGGACAGGGGGCAAATCACCCCTCCACTTT.

The CDR3 protein is CASSLTGGGNTEAFF. The CDR3 DNA is TGTGCCAGCAGCTTGACAGGGGGAGGGAACACTGAAGCTTTCTTT. The genes are TRBV5-6 and TRBJ1-1, with 8 bases lining up with TRBD1. V lost 1 base, J lost 1 base, and 3 bases stayed unmatched. This CDR3 is built from 15 residues. Germline CDR1 reads SGHDT; CDR2 reads YYEEEE. Combining the CDR3 with reference TRBV5-6 and TRBJ1-1 gives the whole variable domain DAGVTQSPTHLIKTRGQQVTLRCSPKSGHDTVSWYQQALGQGPQFIFQYYEEEERQRGNFPDRFSGHQFPNYSSELNVNALLLGDSALYLCASSLTGGGNTEAFFGQGTRLTVV.

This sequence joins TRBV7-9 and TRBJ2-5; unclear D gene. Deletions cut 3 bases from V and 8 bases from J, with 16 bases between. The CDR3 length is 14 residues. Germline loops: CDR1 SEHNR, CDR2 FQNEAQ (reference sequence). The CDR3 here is CASSFEEAQSTQYF. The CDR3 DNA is TGTGCCAGCAGCTTCGAAGAAGCCCAGAGTACCCAGTACTTC.

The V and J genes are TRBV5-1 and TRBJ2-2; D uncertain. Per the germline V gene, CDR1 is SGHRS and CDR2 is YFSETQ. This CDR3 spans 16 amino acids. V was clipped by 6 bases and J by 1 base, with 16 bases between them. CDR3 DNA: TGCGCCAGCAACCTCGGTCGACCCCTGAACACCGGGGAGCTGTTTTTT. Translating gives CASNLGRPLNTGELFF.

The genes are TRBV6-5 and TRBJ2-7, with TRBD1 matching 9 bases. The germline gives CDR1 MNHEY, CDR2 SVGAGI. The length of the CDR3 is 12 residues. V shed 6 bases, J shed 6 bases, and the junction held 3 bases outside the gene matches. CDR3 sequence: CASRQGAGEQYF. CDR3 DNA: TGTGCCAGCAGACAGGGGGCTGGCGAGCAGTACTTC.

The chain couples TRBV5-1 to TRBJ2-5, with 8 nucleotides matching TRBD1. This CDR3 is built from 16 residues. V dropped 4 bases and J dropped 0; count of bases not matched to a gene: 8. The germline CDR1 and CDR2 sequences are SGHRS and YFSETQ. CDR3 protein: CASSPQGGRYQETQYF. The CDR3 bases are TGCGCCAGCAGCCCACAGGGGGGTAGATACCAAGAGACCCAGTACTTC.